The rows below give T cell receptor beta chains drawn from one sample of a study of cytomegalovirus exposure and HLA in healthy donors. Clones were read by immunoSEQ multiplex PCR, and TCRdb kept only the in-frame ones, dropping some. Altogether tens of thousands of clones are present, approximately 90% being singletons, with the ten largest covering over 1.3%. The sequenced sample consisted of PBMCs. All receptors come from a man younger than 35 in good health and CMV-seronegative. CDR3s leave out the opening cysteine and the closing phenylalanine or tryptophan.

TRBV7-2	TRBJ2-1	15	ASSLGHFSAAYNEQF
TRBV5-6	TRBJ2-7	13	ASSSGLAGVSEQY
TRBV10-1	TRBJ2-1	12	ASSDWLDSNEQF
TRBV9	TRBJ2-1	16	ASSVGTSGSSANNEQF
TRBV19	TRBJ2-3	13	ASSPGTRPSDTQY
TRBV11-1	TRBJ2-7	13	ASSLVIAGVYEQY
TRBV9	TRBJ1-2	11	ASSTTLGDGYT
TRBV30	TRBJ2-2	14	AWSGLAGELVGELF
TRBV27	TRBJ1-1	13	ASSLDRGPDTEAF
TRBV28	TRBJ2-7	11	ASITSGSYEQY
TRBV14	TRBJ2-5	13	ASSQDLTGRGTQY
TRBV9	TRBJ2-1	13	ASSGQGRSYNEQF
TRBV6-1	TRBJ2-5	12	ASTPLSGSPTQY
TRBV7-9	TRBJ1-4	12	ASSSRGWGEKLF
TRBV7-8	TRBJ1-2	13	ASSFRRSVLEGYT
TRBV6-5	TRBJ2-1	11	ASSHDRGSEQF
TRBV10-3	TRBJ2-5	14	AISEFSASSRETQY
TRBV28	TRBJ2-7	12	ASSSWQGLREQY
TRBV7-2	TRBJ2-7	15	ASSSRPGQGASYEQY
TRBV18	TRBJ1-1	12	ASSPDREYTEAF
TRBV28	TRBJ1-5	13	ASSLGGHSNQPQH
TRBV5-1	TRBJ2-1	12	ASSLASGRNEQF
TRBV28	TRBJ2-7	12	ASGLTPSSYEQY
TRBV27	TRBJ2-2	10	ASSPIQGELF
TRBV6-4	TRBJ2-3	14	ASSDRTGGGSDTQY
TRBV27	TRBJ1-5	13	ASRRQPSSNQPQH
TRBV15	TRBJ2-7	10	ATSGQSYEQY
TRBV7-9	TRBJ2-5	13	ASSSRLALQETQY
TRBV6-1	TRBJ2-5	13	ASTPSLAGDETQY
TRBV9	TRBJ2-1	13	ASSVVGSSYNEQF
TRBV11-3	TRBJ2-7	11	ASSSVTQGVQY
TRBV28	TRBJ2-7	15	ASSSIPGGGFEHEQY
TRBV5-6	TRBJ2-1	14	ASSLIIRDRDNEQF
TRBV6-5	TRBJ1-2	12	ASSYSGQHYGYT
TRBV6-5	TRBJ1-3	13	ASSPDRRSGNTIY
TRBV9	TRBJ2-1	13	ASSAQGDSYNEQF
TRBV6-6	TRBJ1-5	11	ASQTVSNQPQH
TRBV7-2	TRBJ2-3	13	ASSLTAGVTDTQY